The 9 T cell receptor beta chains below all came from one sample that was sequenced in a study of blood T cell repertoires in COVID-19. Libraries were prepared by immunoSEQ multiplex PCR; TCRdb keeps only in-frame clonotypes and omits some of them. The profile covers 84,000 or so clones, with nearly 90% appearing a single time and just under 7.5% taken by the ten largest. The sample taken for sequencing was peripheral blood. The origin of the receptors is a man in his sixties or seventies with acute or convalescent COVID-19.

The genes are TRBV9 and TRBJ1-1; 9 positions match TRBD1. Germline assignment: CDR1 SGDLS and CDR2 YYNGEE. Trimming removed 2 bases from V and 0 bases from J; junction bases left unmatched: 2. This CDR3 contains 15 residues. In nucleotides, the CDR3 is TGTGCCAGCAGCGTGACAGGGGGGATGAACACTGAAGCTTTCTTT. Its protein is CASSVTGGMNTEAFF.

This chain links TRBV28 with TRBJ1-6, with TRBD1 as a possible D gene (5 bases). The germline V and J ends were trimmed by 4 bases and 9 bases, with 16 bases remaining between them. The CDR3 has 15 amino acids. Germline CDR1 reads MDHEN; CDR2 reads SYDVKM. CDR3 region: CASSYVRGQGSPLHF. Here the CDR3 DNA reads TGTGCCAGCAGTTACGTCCGAGGCCAGGGTTCACCCCTCCACTTT.

This rearrangement joins TRBV7-2 to TRBJ1-6; no definite D call. The V gene lost 7 bases and the J gene lost 10 bases, with 11 bases spanning the gap. CDR1 and CDR2 (germline): SGHTA, FQGNSA. This CDR3 spans 12 amino acids. For the CDR3, the DNA is TGTGCCAGCACAACTGCCCCCTCACCCCTCCACTTT. Amino acids: CASTTAPSPLHF.

This chain links TRBV6-6 with TRBJ1-6; TRBD1 matches at 9 bases. The junction had 11 bases not matched to a gene; V was cut back by 10 bases and J by 10 bases. From germline, CDR1 is MNHNY and CDR2 SVGAGI (reference sequence). The CDR3 loop spans 14 amino acids. For the CDR3, the DNA is TGTGCCACCACGAGGGGACAGGGAACCTCACCCCTCCACTTT. This encodes CATTRGQGTSPLHF.

The chain carries TRBV18 and TRBJ2-1, with 7 bases identical to TRBD2. The CDR3 is 15 amino acids. Germline V gene sequence: CDR1 KGHSH, CDR2 LQKENI. V trimming: 3 bases; J trimming: 4 bases; junction bases outside the gene matches: 6. For the CDR3, the DNA is TGTGCCAGCTCACCGTTCGCTAGCGGATACAATGAGCAGTTCTTC. Translating it yields CASSPFASGYNEQFF.

The V gene is TRBV19, the J gene TRBJ2-5; 7 bases fit TRBD1. The CDR3 contains 15 residues. Germline V gene sequence: CDR1 LNHDA, CDR2 SQIVND (reference sequence). J was trimmed by 5 bases and V by 5 bases; bases with no gene match: 11. CDR3 residues: CASSFLDRFDETQYF. DNA for the CDR3: TGTGCCAGTAGTTTCTTGGACAGGTTCGATGAGACCCAGTACTTC.

Notes on this clone: A much larger clone is a single base away; this may be a read error. The chain links TRBV2 to TRBJ2-1; 9 nucleotides line up with TRBD2. The CDR3 runs 14 residues. The germline V gene has CDR1 SNHLY and CDR2 FYNNEI. CDR3 residues: CVSMVSGGRSEQFF. As DNA, the CDR3 is TGTGTCAGCATGGTTAGCGGGGGCCGTAGTGAGCAGTTCTTC.

This chain links TRBV5-4 with TRBJ2-3; 9 bases fit TRBD2. There are 17 residues in the CDR3. V shed 4 bases, J shed 0 bases, and the junction held 9 bases outside the gene matches. CDR1 SGHNT and CDR2 YYREEE come from the germline V gene (reference sequence). The CDR3 is CASSPIAGATSTDTQYF. In nucleotides, the CDR3 is TGTGCCAGCAGCCCCATAGCGGGAGCCACTAGCACAGATACGCAGTATTTT. The variable domain in full, with the rest retrieved from reference TRBV5-4 and TRBJ2-3, is ETGVTQSPTHLIKTRGQQVTLRCSSQSGHNTVSWYQQALGQGPQFIFQYYREEENGRGNFPPRFSGLQFPNYSSELNVNALELDDSALYLCASSPIAGATSTDTQYFGPGTRLTVL.

This clone was counted between two and nine times. The chain links TRBV6-6 to TRBJ1-1, with TRBD1 as a possible D gene (6 bases). Germline V lookup: CDR1 MNHNY, CDR2 SVGAGI (reference sequence). V gave up 6 bases and J gave up 0 bases, with 14 bases separating them. This CDR3 contains 15 residues. This CDR3 reads CASSRQTGMNTEAFF. In nucleotides, the CDR3 is TGTGCCAGCAGCCGCCAAACAGGGATGAACACTGAAGCTTTCTTT.